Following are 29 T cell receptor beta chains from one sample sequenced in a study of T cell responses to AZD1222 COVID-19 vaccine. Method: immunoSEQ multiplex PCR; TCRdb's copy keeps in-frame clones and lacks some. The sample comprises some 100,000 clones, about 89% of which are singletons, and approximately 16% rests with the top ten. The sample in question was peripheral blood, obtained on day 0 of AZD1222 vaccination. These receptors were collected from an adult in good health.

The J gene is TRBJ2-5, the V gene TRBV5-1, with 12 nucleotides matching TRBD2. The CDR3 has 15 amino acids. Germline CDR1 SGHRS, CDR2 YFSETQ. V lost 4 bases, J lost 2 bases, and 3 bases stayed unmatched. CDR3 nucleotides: TGCGCCAGCAGCCTACTAGCGGGGGGTCAAGAGACCCAGTACTTC. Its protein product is CASSLLAGGQETQYF.

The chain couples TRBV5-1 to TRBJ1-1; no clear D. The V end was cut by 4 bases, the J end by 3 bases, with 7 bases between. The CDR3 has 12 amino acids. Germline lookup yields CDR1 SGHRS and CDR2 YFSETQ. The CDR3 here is CASSVGDTEAFF. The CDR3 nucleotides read TGCGCCAGCAGCGTAGGAGACACTGAAGCTTTCTTT.

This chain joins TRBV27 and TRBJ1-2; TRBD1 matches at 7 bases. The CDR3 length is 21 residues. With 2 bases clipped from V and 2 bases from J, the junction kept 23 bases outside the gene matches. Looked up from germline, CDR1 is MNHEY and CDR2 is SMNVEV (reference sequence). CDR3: CASSLGGPGGRSRARNYGYTF. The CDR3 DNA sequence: TGTGCCAGCAGTTTAGGAGGGCCAGGGGGGCGATCCAGGGCACGAAACTATGGCTACACCTTC.

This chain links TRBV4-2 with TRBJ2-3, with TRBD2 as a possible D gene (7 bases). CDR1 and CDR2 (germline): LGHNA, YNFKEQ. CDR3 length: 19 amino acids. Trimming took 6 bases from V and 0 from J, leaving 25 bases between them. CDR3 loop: CASSPRGAEKGGSTDTQYF. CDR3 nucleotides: TGTGCCAGCAGTCCCCGGGGGGCGGAGAAAGGGGGTAGCACAGATACGCAGTATTTT.

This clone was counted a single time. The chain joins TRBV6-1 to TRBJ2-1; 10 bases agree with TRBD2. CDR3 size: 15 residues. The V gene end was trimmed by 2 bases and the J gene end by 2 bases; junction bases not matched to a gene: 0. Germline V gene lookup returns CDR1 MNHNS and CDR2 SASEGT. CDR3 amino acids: CASSELAGAYNEQFF. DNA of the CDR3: TGTGCCAGCAGTGAACTAGCGGGGGCCTACAATGAGCAGTTCTTC.

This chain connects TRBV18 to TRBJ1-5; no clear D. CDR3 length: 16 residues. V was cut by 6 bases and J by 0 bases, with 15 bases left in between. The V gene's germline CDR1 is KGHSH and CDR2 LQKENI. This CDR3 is CASSLEIGYSNQPQHF. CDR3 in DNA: TGTGCCAGCTCCCTCGAGATAGGGTATAGCAATCAGCCCCAGCATTTT.

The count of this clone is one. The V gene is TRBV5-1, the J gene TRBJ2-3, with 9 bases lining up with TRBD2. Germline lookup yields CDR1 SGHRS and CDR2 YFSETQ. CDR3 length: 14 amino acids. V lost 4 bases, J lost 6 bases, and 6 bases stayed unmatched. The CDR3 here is CASSQRGARDTQYF. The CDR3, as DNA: TGCGCCAGCAGCCAGCGGGGGGCCAGGGATACGCAGTATTTT.

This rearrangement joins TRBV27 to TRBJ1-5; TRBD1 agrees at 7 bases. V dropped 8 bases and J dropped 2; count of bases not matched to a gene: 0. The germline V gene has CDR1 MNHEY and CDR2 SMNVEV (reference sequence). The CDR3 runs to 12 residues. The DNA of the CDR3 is TGTGCCAGCGGACAGGGCAATCAGCCCCAGCATTTT. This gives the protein CASGQGNQPQHF.

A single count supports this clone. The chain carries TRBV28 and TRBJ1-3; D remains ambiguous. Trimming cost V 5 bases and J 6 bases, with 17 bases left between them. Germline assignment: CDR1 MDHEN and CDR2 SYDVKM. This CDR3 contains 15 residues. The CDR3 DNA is TGTGCCAGCAGTGAACCGGGCAGGCTCGCAAACACCATATATTTT. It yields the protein CASSEPGRLANTIYF.

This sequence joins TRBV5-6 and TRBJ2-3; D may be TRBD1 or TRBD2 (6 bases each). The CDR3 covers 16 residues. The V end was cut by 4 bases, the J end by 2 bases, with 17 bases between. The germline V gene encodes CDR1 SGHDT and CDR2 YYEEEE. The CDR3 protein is CASSRRGWGATDTQYF. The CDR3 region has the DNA TGTGCCAGCAGCCGGAGGGGGTGGGGTGCCACAGATACGCAGTATTTT.

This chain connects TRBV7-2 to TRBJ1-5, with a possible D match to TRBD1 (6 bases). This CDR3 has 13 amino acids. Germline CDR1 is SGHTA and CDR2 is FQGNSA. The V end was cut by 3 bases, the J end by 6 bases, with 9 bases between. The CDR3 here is CASSFQGFQPQHF. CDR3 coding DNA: TGTGCCAGCAGCTTCCAGGGGTTTCAGCCCCAGCATTTT.

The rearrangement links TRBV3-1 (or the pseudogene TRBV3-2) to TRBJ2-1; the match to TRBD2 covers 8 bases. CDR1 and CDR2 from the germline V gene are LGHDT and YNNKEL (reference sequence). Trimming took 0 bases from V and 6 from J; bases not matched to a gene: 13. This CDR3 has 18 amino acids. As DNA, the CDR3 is TGTGCCAGCAGCCAAGATCTGCTACGGGCGGGAGGTAGCAATGAGCAGTTCTTC. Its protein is CASSQDLLRAGGSNEQFF.

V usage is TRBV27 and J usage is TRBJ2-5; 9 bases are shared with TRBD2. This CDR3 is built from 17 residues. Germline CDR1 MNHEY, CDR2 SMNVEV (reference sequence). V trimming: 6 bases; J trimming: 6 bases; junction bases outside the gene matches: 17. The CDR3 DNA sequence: TGTGCCAGCAGCTCGAGGGCGGGAGGGGTGGATATAAAGACCCAGTACTTC. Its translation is CASSSRAGGVDIKTQYF.

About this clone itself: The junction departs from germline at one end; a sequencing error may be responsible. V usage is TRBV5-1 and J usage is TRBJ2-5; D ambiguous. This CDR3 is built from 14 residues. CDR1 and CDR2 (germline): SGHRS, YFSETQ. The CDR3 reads CASSLTPGQGTQYF. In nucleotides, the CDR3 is TGCGCCAGCAGCTTAACTCCGGGCCAAGGGACCCAGTACTTC.

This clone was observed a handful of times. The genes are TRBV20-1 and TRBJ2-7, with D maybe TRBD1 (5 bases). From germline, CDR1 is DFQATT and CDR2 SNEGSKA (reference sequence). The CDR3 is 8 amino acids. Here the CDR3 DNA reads TGCAGCACCCAGGGGCAGTACTTC. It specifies CSTQGQYF.

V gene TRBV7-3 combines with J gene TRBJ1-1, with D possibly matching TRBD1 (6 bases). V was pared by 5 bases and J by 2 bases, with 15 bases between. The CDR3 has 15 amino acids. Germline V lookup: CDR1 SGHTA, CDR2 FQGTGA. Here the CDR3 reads CASSPGAGFNTEAFF. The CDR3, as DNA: TGTGCCAGCAGCCCAGGGGCAGGGTTTAACACTGAAGCTTTCTTT.

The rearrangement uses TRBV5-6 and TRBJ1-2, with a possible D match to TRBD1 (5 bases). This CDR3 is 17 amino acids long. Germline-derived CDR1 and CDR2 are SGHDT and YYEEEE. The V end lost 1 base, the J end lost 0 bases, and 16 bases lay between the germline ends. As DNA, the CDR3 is TGTGCCAGCAGCTTGTTCGGGGCGACCACAGCTAACTATGGCTACACCTTC. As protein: CASSLFGATTANYGYTF.

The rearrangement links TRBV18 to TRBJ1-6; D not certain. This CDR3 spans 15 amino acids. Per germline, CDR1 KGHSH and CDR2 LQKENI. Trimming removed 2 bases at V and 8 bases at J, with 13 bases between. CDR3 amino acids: CASSPETVQHSPLHF. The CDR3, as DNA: TGTGCCAGCTCACCAGAAACGGTACAGCATTCACCCCTCCACTTT.

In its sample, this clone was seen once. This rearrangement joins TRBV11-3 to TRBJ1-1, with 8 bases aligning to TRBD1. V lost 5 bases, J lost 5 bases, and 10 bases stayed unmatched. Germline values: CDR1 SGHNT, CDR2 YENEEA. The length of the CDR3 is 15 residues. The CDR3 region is CASSPGQGISTEAFF. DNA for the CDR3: TGTGCCAGCAGCCCCGGACAGGGAATTTCAACTGAAGCTTTCTTT. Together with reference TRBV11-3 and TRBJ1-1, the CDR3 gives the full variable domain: EAGVVQSPRYKIIEKKQPVAFWCNPISGHNTLYWYLQNLGQGPELLIRYENEEAVDDSQLPKDRFSAERLKGVDSTLKIQPAELGDSAVYLCASSPGQGISTEAFFGQGTRLTVV.

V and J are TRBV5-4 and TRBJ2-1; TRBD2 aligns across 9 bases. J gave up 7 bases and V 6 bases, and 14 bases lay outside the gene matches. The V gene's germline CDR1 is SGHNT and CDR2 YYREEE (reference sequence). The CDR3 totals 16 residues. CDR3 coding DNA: TGTGCCAGCACAGAGGTGGGGCGGGGGGGCTTGAATGAGCAGTTCTTC. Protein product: CASTEVGRGGLNEQFF.

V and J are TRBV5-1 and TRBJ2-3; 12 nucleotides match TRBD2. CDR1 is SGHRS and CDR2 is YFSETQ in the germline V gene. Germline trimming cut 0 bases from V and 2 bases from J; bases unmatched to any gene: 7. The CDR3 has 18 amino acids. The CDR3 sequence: CASSLGVTSGGYTDTQYF. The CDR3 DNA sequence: TGCGCCAGCAGCTTGGGTGTGACTAGCGGGGGCTACACAGATACGCAGTATTTT.

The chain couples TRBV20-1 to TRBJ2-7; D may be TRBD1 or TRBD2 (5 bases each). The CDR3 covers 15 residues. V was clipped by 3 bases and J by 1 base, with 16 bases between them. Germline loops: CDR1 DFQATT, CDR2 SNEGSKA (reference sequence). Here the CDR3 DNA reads TGCAGTGCTAGTGTTCCGGGACGACTATCCTACGAGCAGTACTTC. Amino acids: CSASVPGRLSYEQYF.

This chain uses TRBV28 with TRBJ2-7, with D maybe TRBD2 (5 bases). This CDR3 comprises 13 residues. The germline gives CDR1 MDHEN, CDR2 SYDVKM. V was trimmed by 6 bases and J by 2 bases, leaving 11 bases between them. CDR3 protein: CASSSLGAYEQYF. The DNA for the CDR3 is TGTGCCAGCAGCTCACTAGGAGCCTACGAGCAGTACTTC.

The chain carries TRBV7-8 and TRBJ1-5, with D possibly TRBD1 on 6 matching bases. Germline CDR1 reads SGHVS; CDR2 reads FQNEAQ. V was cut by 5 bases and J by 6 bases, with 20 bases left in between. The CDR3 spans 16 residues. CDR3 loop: CASSQVGGLSRQPQHF. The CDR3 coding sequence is TGTGCCAGCAGCCAGGTGGGGGGGCTCTCACGTCAGCCCCAGCATTTT.

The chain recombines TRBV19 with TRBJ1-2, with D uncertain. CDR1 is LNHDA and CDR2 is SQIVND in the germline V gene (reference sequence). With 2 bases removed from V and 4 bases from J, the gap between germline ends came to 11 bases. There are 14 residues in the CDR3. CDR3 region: CASSIISGFYGYTF. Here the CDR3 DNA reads TGTGCCAGTAGTATAATTTCAGGCTTCTATGGCTACACCTTC. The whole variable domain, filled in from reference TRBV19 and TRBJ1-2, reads DGGITQSPKYLFRKEGQNVTLSCEQNLNHDAMYWYRQDPGQGLRLIYYSQIVNDFQKGDIAEGYSVSREKKESFPLTVTSAQKNPTAFYLCASSIISGFYGYTFGSGTRLTVV.

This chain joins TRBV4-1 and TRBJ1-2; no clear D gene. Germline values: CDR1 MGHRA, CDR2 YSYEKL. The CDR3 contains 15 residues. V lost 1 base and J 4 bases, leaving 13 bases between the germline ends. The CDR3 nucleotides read TGCGCCAGCAGCCAAGGGGCGGGCCCGGCCTATGGCTACACCTTC. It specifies CASSQGAGPAYGYTF.

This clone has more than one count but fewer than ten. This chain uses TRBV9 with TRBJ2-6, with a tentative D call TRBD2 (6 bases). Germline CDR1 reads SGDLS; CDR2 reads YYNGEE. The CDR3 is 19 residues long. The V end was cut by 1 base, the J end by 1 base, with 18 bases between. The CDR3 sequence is CASSVSGGGARSGANVLTF. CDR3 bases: TGTGCCAGCAGCGTAAGTGGAGGCGGGGCGAGGTCTGGGGCCAACGTCCTGACTTTC.

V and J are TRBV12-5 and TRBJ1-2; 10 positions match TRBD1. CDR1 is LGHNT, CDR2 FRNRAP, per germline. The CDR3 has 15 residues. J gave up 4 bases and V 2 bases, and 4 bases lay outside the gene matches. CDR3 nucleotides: TGTGCTAGTGGTTTGCCTGGGACAGGGGCCTATGGCTACACCTTC. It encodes CASGLPGTGAYGYTF.

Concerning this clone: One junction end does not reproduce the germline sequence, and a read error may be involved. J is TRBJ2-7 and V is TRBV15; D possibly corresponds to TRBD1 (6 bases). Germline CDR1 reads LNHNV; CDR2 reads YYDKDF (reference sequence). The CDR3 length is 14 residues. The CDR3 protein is CATSMGHPSYEQYF. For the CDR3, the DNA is TGTGCCACAAGCATGGGACATCCCTCCTACGAGCAGTACTTC.